A selection of T cell receptor beta chains follows, all from one sample in a study of CD8 T cells in Susac syndrome. TCRdb processed the immunoSEQ multiplex PCR reads anew with MiXCR; each CDR3 protein has one entry. This table has about 110,000 distinct CDR3 sequences, less than 95% appearing once. The sequenced material came from CD8+ T cells from PBMCs. Receptors were obtained from a human donor with Susac syndrome. Each CDR3 is given with its conserved first and last residue. The D gene is left open where the match is weak. Size is stated for part of the rows, as once, few or many counts, or as a class when the clone is expanded.

J | V | size | D | CDR3 | DNA
TRBJ2-5 | TRBV14 | . | . | CASNTAAYQETQYF | TGTGCCAGCAATACAGCAGCGTACCAAGAGACCCAGTACTTC
TRBJ2-2 | TRBV19 | . | TRBD2 | CASSMGAGDTGELFF | TGTGCCAGTAGTATGGGAGCGGGGGACACCGGGGAGCTGTTTTTT
TRBJ2-5 | TRBV2 | . | . | CASRLLQETQYF | TGTGCCAGCAGACTACTCCAAGAGACCCAGTACTTC
TRBJ2-7 | TRBV20-1 | . | TRBD1 | CSARETGVAWEQYF | TGCAGTGCTAGGGAGACAGGGGTGGCCTGGGAGCAGTACTTC
TRBJ1-2 | TRBV27 | . | . | CASSLYGGTNYGYTF | TGTGCCAGCAGTTTATACGGGGGGACTAACTATGGCTACACCTTC
TRBJ1-3 | TRBV2 | . | . | CASKTERNTIYF | TGTGCCAGCAAGACAGAGCGAAACACCATATATTTT
TRBJ2-1 | TRBV7-9 | once | . | CASSELGSEQFF | TGTGCCAGCAGCGAACTAGGGAGTGAGCAGTTCTTC
TRBJ2-7 | TRBV5-1 | few | . | CASSSGSLEQYF | TGCGCCAGCAGCTCAGGGAGCCTCGAGCAGTACTTC
TRBJ2-7 | TRBV7-9 | . | . | CASSSSGLDEQYF | TGTGCCAGCAGCTCCTCGGGGCTAGACGAGCAGTACTTC
TRBJ1-5 | TRBV20-1 | . | . | CSAYTLGSDQPQHF | TGCAGTGCTTACACTCTGGGGTCGGATCAGCCCCAGCATTTT
TRBJ2-5 | TRBV6-1 | . | . | CASRGAEEGVMYQETQYF | TGTGCCAGCAGAGGGGCCGAGGAGGGTGTAATGTACCAAGAGACCCAGTACTTC
TRBJ2-5 | TRBV27 | once | TRBD1 | CASSKGQGVETQYF | TGTGCCAGCAGTAAAGGACAGGGGGTAGAGACCCAGTACTTC
TRBJ2-1 | TRBV4-1 | . | . | CASSQDQGYNEQFF | TGCGCCAGCAGCCAAGATCAAGGCTACAATGAGCAGTTCTTC
TRBJ1-4 | TRBV6-1 | . | . | CASSDQGQINEKLFF | TGTGCCAGCAGTGACCAAGGACAGATTAATGAAAAACTGTTTTTT
TRBJ2-3 | TRBV7-9 | . | TRBD2 | CASSLSGDRTDTQYF | TGTGCCAGCAGCCTTAGCGGGGACCGCACAGATACGCAGTATTTT
TRBJ2-1 | TRBV12-3/TRBV12-4 | . | TRBD2 | CASSFTSGGHYNEQFF | TGTGCCAGCAGTTTTACTAGCGGGGGTCACTACAATGAGCAGTTCTTC
TRBJ2-1 | TRBV2 | . | . | CASLPITGQDEQFF | TGTGCCAGCCTACCCATCACAGGGCAGGATGAGCAGTTCTTC
TRBJ2-5 | TRBV27 | . | . | CASSLRRWETQYF | TGTGCCAGCAGTTTACGGAGATGGGAGACCCAGTACTTC
TRBJ2-3 | TRBV20-1 | . | TRBD2 | CSSPTSGGTTDTQYF | TGCAGTTCCCCGACTAGCGGGGGGACCACAGATACGCAGTATTTT
TRBJ1-5 | TRBV24-1 | . | . | CATRSSGRGEPQHF | TGTGCCACCAGATCTTCAGGGCGAGGCGAGCCCCAGCATTTT
TRBJ1-4 | TRBV25-1 | . | . | CASSEMAGANEKLFF | TGTGCCAGCAGTGAAATGGCAGGCGCTAATGAAAAACTGTTTTTT
TRBJ1-2 | TRBV20-1 | . | TRBD1 | CSARDMGQGDGYTF | TGCAGTGCTAGAGATATGGGACAGGGAGATGGCTACACCTTC
TRBJ1-2 | TRBV19 | . | TRBD1 | CAGWTGYGYTF | TGTGCCGGATGGACAGGATATGGCTACACCTTC
TRBJ2-7 | TRBV7-9 | . | . | CASSSGKANSYEQYF | TGTGCCAGCAGTAGTGGGAAGGCTAACTCCTACGAGCAGTACTTC
TRBJ2-1 | TRBV6-6 | . | . | CASSTGTSHNEQFF | TGTGCCAGCTCGACCGGGACTTCCCACAATGAGCAGTTCTTC
TRBJ2-2 | TRBV12-3/TRBV12-4 | . | . | CASRTSWELFF | TGTGCCAGCAGAACTTCATGGGAGCTGTTTTTT
TRBJ2-1 | TRBV20-1 | . | . | CSARAGATNYANEQFF | TGCAGTGCTAGAGCCGGCGCGACTAATTATGCGAATGAGCAGTTCTTC
TRBJ2-3 | TRBV27 | . | . | CASSFLADTDTQYF | TGTGCCAGCAGTTTTCTTGCGGACACAGATACGCAGTATTTT
TRBJ2-1 | TRBV27 | . | TRBD2 | CASSLTSGGSNEQFF | TGTGCCAGCAGTTTGACTAGCGGGGGGAGTAATGAGCAGTTCTTC
TRBJ1-2 | TRBV20-1 | . | TRBD1 | CSARAGGEGYTF | TGCAGTGCTAGAGCAGGGGGCGAGGGCTACACCTTC
TRBJ1-1 | TRBV2 | . | . | CASRELKSTEAFF | TGTGCCAGCAGAGAACTGAAGAGCACTGAAGCTTTCTTT
TRBJ1-1 | TRBV7-9 | . | . | CASTQAGTVNTEAFF | TGTGCCAGCACCCAAGCGGGCACTGTGAACACTGAAGCTTTCTTT
TRBJ2-7 | TRBV24-1 | . | . | CATSDFEGRTRFF | TGTGCCACCAGTGATTTTGAGGGCCGAACGAGGTTCTTC
TRBJ2-5 | TRBV12-3/TRBV12-4 | . | . | CASSPQREFRETQYF | TGTGCCAGCAGTCCCCAGAGGGAGTTCAGAGAGACCCAGTACTTC
TRBJ2-4 | TRBV20-1 | . | TRBD1 | CSAGRQGDIQYF | TGCAGTGCTGGACGACAGGGGGACATTCAGTACTTC
TRBJ1-6 | TRBV12-3/TRBV12-4 | . | . | CASSQISGNSPLHF | TGTGCCAGCAGCCAGATCTCAGGGAATTCACCCCTCCACTTT
TRBJ1-6 | TRBV20-1 | . | . | CSARDPSSYNSPLHF | TGCAGTGCTAGGGACCCGAGCTCCTATAATTCACCCCTCCACTTT
TRBJ2-3 | TRBV12-3/TRBV12-4 | . | . | CASSLSGAWGDTQYF | TGTGCCAGCAGTTTGAGTGGGGCCTGGGGAGATACGCAGTATTTT
TRBJ2-5 | TRBV3-1 | . | . | CASSQDAVLQETQYF | TGTGCCAGCAGCCAAGACGCAGTTTTACAAGAGACCCAGTACTTC
TRBJ2-2 | TRBV12-3/TRBV12-4 | . | . | CASTGLPNTGELFF | TGTGCCAGCACGGGACTCCCGAACACCGGGGAGCTGTTTTTT
TRBJ2-1 | TRBV27 | . | . | CASKGGGLEQFF | TGTGCCAGCAAGGGAGGGGGCCTTGAGCAGTTCTTC
TRBJ2-1 | TRBV11-2 | . | . | CASSPRGQADDEQFF | TGTGCCAGCAGCCCCAGAGGTCAGGCCGACGATGAGCAGTTCTTC
TRBJ2-2 | TRBV6-6 | . | . | CASISDTSNTGELFF | TGTGCCAGCATCTCGGACACTTCGAACACCGGGGAGCTGTTTTTT
TRBJ2-7 | TRBV7-2 | . | . | CASSSGTPYEQYF | TGTGCCAGCAGCTCCGGGACCCCCTACGAGCAGTACTTC
TRBJ2-7 | TRBV29-1 | . | . | CSVGHSRSYEQYF | TGCAGCGTGGGACACTCGAGGTCCTACGAGCAGTACTTC
TRBJ2-5 | TRBV9 | . | . | CASSDPGGGAETQYF | TGTGCCAGCAGCGACCCCGGGGGTGGAGCAGAGACCCAGTACTTC
TRBJ2-3 | TRBV9 | . | . | CASSVGARGTDTQYF | TGTGCCAGCAGCGTCGGGGCGCGAGGTACAGATACGCAGTATTTT
TRBJ2-7 | TRBV25-1 | . | . | CASSESQGGRTYEQYF | TGTGCCAGCAGTGAATCCCAAGGAGGGAGGACCTACGAGCAGTACTTC
TRBJ1-2 | TRBV9 | . | TRBD1 | CASSSESDRVSGYTF | TGTGCCAGCAGCTCTGAATCTGACAGGGTGTCAGGCTACACCTTC
TRBJ1-1 | TRBV10-2 | once | . | CASSEVSGVPEAFF | TGCGCCAGCAGTGAGGTGTCAGGGGTGCCTGAAGCTTTCTTT
TRBJ2-3 | TRBV9 | . | TRBD2 | CASGHSGGRTDTQYF | TGTGCCAGCGGCCATAGCGGGGGCCGCACAGATACGCAGTATTTT
TRBJ2-5 | TRBV6-2/TRBV6-3 | . | . | CASSYSEGNQETQYF | TGTGCCAGCAGTTACTCAGAGGGCAACCAAGAGACCCAGTACTTC
TRBJ1-5 | TRBV5-8 | . | TRBD1 | CASSLGTGGVQPQHF | TGTGCCAGCAGCTTAGGGACAGGGGGCGTGCAGCCCCAGCATTTT
TRBJ2-5 | TRBV6-6 | . | . | CASSYSSGETQYF | TGTGCCAGCAGTTACTCATCGGGGGAGACCCAGTACTTC